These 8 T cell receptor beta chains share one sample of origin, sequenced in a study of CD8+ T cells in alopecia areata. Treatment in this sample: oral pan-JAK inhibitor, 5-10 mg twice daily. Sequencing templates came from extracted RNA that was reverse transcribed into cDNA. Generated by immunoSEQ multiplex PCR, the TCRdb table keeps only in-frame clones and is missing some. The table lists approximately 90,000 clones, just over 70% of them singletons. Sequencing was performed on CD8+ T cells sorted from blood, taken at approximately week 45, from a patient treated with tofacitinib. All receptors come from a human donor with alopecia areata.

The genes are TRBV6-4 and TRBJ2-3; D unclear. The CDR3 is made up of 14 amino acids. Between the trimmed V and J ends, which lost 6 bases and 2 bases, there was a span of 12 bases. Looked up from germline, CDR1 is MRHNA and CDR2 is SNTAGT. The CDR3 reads CASRRGQATDTQYF. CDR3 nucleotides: TGTGCCAGCAGACGTGGGCAGGCCACAGATACGCAGTATTTT.

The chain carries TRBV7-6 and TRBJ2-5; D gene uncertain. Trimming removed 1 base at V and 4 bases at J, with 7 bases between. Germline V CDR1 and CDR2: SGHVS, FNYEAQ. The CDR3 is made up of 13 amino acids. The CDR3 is CASSLVSSETQYF. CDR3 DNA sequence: TGTGCCAGCAGCTTAGTCTCATCAGAGACCCAGTACTTC. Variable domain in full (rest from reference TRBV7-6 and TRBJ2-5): GAGVSQSPRYKVTKRGQDVALRCDPISGHVSLYWYRQALGQGPEFLTYFNYEAQQDKSGLPNDRFSAERPEGSISTLTIQRTEQRDSAMYRCASSLVSSETQYFGPGTRLLVL.

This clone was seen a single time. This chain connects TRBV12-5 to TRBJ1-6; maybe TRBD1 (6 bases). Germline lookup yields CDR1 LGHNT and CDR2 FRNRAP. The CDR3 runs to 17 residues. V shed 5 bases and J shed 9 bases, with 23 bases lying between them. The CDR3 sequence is CASGEDLVGGRGSPLHF. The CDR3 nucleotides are TGTGCTAGTGGTGAAGACCTAGTGGGGGGCCGCGGTTCACCCCTCCACTTT.

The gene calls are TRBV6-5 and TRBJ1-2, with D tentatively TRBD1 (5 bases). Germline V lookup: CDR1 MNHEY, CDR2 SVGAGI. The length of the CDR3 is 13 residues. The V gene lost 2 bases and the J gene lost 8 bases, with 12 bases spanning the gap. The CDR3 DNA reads TGTGCCAGCAGTTACCTCCGAGGGGTGGGCTACACCTTC. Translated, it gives CASSYLRGVGYTF.

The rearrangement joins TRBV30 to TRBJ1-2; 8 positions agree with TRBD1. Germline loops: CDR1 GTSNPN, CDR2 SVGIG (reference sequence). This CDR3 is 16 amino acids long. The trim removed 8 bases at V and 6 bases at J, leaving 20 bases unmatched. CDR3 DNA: TGTGCCCGGTCCGGGACAGGCTCCCCAGGGGGTAATGGCTACACCTTC. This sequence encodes CARSGTGSPGGNGYTF.

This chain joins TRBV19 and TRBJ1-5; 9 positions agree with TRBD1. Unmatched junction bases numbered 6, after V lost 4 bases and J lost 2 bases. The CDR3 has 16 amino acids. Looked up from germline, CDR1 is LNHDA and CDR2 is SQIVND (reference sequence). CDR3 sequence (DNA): TGTGCCAGTAGTACTCGGACAGGGGTGGGCAATCAGCCCCAGCATTTT. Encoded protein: CASSTRTGVGNQPQHF.

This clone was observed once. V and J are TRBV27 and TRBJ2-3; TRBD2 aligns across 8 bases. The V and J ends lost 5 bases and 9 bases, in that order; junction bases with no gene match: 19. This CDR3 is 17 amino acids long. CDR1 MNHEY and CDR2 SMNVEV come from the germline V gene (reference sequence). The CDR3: CASSPAARRGGIWTQYF. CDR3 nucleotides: TGTGCCAGCAGTCCCGCCGCGAGACGCGGGGGGATCTGGACGCAGTATTTT.

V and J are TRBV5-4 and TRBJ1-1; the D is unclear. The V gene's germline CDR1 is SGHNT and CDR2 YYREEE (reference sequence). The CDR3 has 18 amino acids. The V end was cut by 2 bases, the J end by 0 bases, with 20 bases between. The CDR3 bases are TGTGCCAGCAGCTTATTATCGCGACAAAAGAGGATGAACACTGAAGCTTTCTTT. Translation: CASSLLSRQKRMNTEAFF.